Listed here are 21 T cell receptor beta chains from one sample, sequenced in a study of spatial heterogeneity in lung cancer. Findings of the study overall: The study found that expanded intratumoral alpha and beta TCR counts tracked tumor mutation counts.

The time point was: sample taken at primary tumor resection. No antigen has been identified for these receptors. From the 5' RACE reads, TCRdb called clonotypes with MiXCR, one entry per CDR3 protein. The sample holds some 3,000 distinct CDR3 sequences, roughly a third seen once. The sample in question was lung tumor tissue, obtained at surgery. The source is a female donor with early-stage non-small cell lung cancer.

Relative to its sample, this clonotype is medium-sized (0.01 to 0.1%). The chain has TRBV11-2 and TRBJ2-1; D may match TRBD1 or TRBD2 (5 bases each). CDR3 size: 18 residues. CDR1 SGHAT and CDR2 FQNNGV come from the germline V gene. V lost 4 bases, J lost 2 bases, and 21 bases lay in between. CDR3 residues: CASSSPATGRAAYNEQFF. As DNA, the CDR3 is TGTGCCAGCAGCTCGCCCGCCACGGGGCGGGCTGCCTACAATGAGCAGTTCTTC. The full variable domain, with the rest looked up from reference TRBV11-2 and TRBJ2-1, is EAGVAQSPRYKIIEKRQSVAFWCNPISGHATLYWYQQILGQGPKLLIQFQNNGVVDDSQLPKDRFSAERLKGVDSTLKIQPAKLEDSAVYLCASSSPATGRAAYNEQFFGPGTRLTVL.

The gene calls are TRBV2 and TRBJ2-5; D is unresolved. The CDR3 covers 14 residues. In germline, CDR1 is SNHLY, CDR2 FYNNEI. The germline V and J ends were trimmed by 4 bases and 2 bases, with 11 bases remaining between them. The CDR3 DNA is TGTGCCAGCAGTGTTTTTGCCCTACAAGAGACCCAGTACTTC. Translating gives CASSVFALQETQYF.

In this sample, this clonotype is medium-sized (0.01 to 0.1%). The gene calls are TRBV19 and TRBJ2-3, with 8 positions matching TRBD2. This CDR3 is 16 amino acids long. V lost 4 bases, J lost 3 bases, and 9 bases stayed unmatched. Germline V gives CDR1 LNHDA, CDR2 SQIVND (reference sequence). The CDR3 spells CASSTAGGGRTDTQYF. The CDR3 DNA reads TGTGCCAGTAGTACCGCTGGCGGCGGGAGGACAGATACGCAGTATTTT. The whole variable domain, remainder taken from reference TRBV19 and TRBJ2-3, is DGGITQSPKYLFRKEGQNVTLSCEQNLNHDAMYWYRQDPGQGLRLIYYSQIVNDFQKGDIAEGYSVSREKKESFPLTVTSAQKNPTAFYLCASSTAGGGRTDTQYFGPGTRLTVL.

By share, this clonotype counts as large (0.1 to 1%). This chain links TRBV20-1 with TRBJ2-7; a weak D match, TRBD2 (5 bases). Trimming took 2 bases from V and 1 from J, leaving 6 bases between them. CDR1 and CDR2 from the germline V gene are DFQATT and SNEGSKA (reference sequence). The CDR3 totals 12 residues. CDR3 coding DNA: TGCAGTGCTAGAATAGCGTCCTACGAGCAGTACTTC. As protein: CSARIASYEQYF.

This clonotype was detected once. The chain links TRBV28 to TRBJ2-2; D is unresolved. The CDR3 has 13 amino acids. In germline, CDR1 is MDHEN, CDR2 SYDVKM. Trimming left V 6 bases short and J 6 bases short, with 11 bases between. The CDR3 DNA reads TGTGCCAGCAGCCCGCCTCCCCCCGGGGAGCTGTTTTTT. The encoded protein is CASSPPPPGELFF.

This clonotype is large by share. The chain has TRBV2 and TRBJ2-1; 9 bases line up with TRBD2. V was pared by 7 bases and J by 5 bases, with 6 bases of the junction left unmatched. Germline V CDR1 and CDR2: SNHLY, FYNNEI. This CDR3 is 14 amino acids long. Written as DNA, the CDR3 is TGTGCCAGCATCCGTCTAGCGGGACACAATGAGCAGTTCTTC. Protein sequence: CASIRLAGHNEQFF.

The chain links TRBV7-2 to TRBJ2-1; D remains unclear. The V gene's germline CDR1 is SGHTA and CDR2 FQGNSA. The CDR3 is 16 residues long. Deletions cut 5 bases from V and 8 bases from J, with 22 bases between. The CDR3, as DNA: TGTGCCAGCAGCGGAAAGGACCCCCTTTTAATGTATGAGCAGTTCTTC. Its translation: CASSGKDPLLMYEQFF.

The chain links TRBV7-2 to TRBJ2-1; D is tentatively TRBD1 or TRBD2 (7 bases each). This CDR3 has 14 residues. Per germline, CDR1 SGHTA and CDR2 FQGNSA. With 2 bases removed from V and 7 bases from J, the gap between germline ends came to 12 bases. The CDR3 spells CASSLRQGGNEQFF. The CDR3 nucleotides read TGTGCCAGCAGCTTACGACAGGGAGGGAATGAGCAGTTCTTC.

V usage is TRBV29-1 and J usage is TRBJ2-7; D remains unclear. Germline V CDR1 and CDR2: SQVTM, ANQGSEA. The CDR3 sequence is 10 residues long. V lost 4 bases to trimming and J lost 4 bases, with 5 bases between them. The CDR3 DNA follows: TGCAGCGTTGGGGAATACGAGCAGTACTTC. Translating it yields CSVGEYEQYF.

This clonotype was counted once. The CDR3 loop reads CASSLEGQRADTQYF. The CDR3 nucleotides are TGTGCCAGCAGCTTAGAAGGGCAGCGGGCAGATACGCAGTATTTT. The genes are TRBV7-9 and TRBJ2-3; TRBD2 might be the D (6 bases). The CDR3 loop spans 15 amino acids. V lost 1 base and J 4 bases, leaving 12 bases between the germline ends. In germline, CDR1 is SEHNR, CDR2 FQNEAQ (reference sequence).

As regards this clonotype: One junction end disagrees with the germline gene, perhaps due to a read error. This chain joins TRBV7-9 and TRBJ2-7; 11 bases are a match to TRBD2. Germline CDR1 reads SEHNR; CDR2 reads FQNEAQ (reference sequence). CDR3 length equals 19 residues. The DNA of the CDR3 is TGTGCCAGCAGTTTAGGCCCCCGTCTGTTCGGACTAGCGGGCGACGAGCAGTACTTC. Protein product: CASSLGPRLFGLAGDEQYF.

This chain connects TRBV3-1 to TRBJ2-2; D gene unclear. V shed 2 bases and J shed 0 bases, with 7 bases lying between them. The CDR3 length is 15 residues. Germline loops: CDR1 LGHDT, CDR2 YNNKEL (reference sequence). For the CDR3, the DNA is TGTGCCAGCAGCCAAATCCCAGCGAACACCGGGGAGCTGTTTTTT. Translating it yields CASSQIPANTGELFF.

V gene TRBV4-1 combines with J gene TRBJ2-1, with 12 nucleotides matching TRBD1. V lost 3 bases and J lost 6; bases outside the gene matches: 9. The CDR3 has 17 residues. Looked up from germline, CDR1 is MGHRA and CDR2 is YSYEKL. Here the CDR3 reads CASSQPARDRGRNEQFF. CDR3 DNA sequence: TGCGCCAGCAGCCAGCCGGCCCGGGACAGGGGGCGCAATGAGCAGTTCTTC.

By sample share, this clonotype is large. The chain combines TRBV10-3 with TRBJ2-5; D may be TRBD2 (6 bases). Germline V gene lookup returns CDR1 ENHRY and CDR2 SYGVKD. The CDR3 has 13 amino acids. V was clipped by 4 bases and J by 7 bases, with 13 bases between them. The CDR3 region is CAISGEEDGTQYF. CDR3 nucleotides: TGTGCCATCAGTGGGGAGGAGGACGGGACCCAGTACTTC.

The chain combines TRBV28 with TRBJ2-1; D is unclear. The CDR3 has 13 residues. Germline V gene lookup returns CDR1 MDHEN and CDR2 SYDVKM. V shed 9 bases and J shed 0 bases, with 9 bases lying between them. CDR3 protein: CASAPSSYNEQFF. The CDR3, as DNA: TGTGCCAGTGCTCCGAGCTCCTACAATGAGCAGTTCTTC.

J is TRBJ2-7 and V is TRBV3-1, with no clear D. This CDR3 comprises 11 residues. Germline V CDR1 and CDR2: LGHDT, YNNKEL (reference sequence). V was trimmed by 1 base and J by 5 bases, leaving 3 bases between them. This CDR3 reads CASSQAHEQYF. The DNA for the CDR3 is TGTGCCAGCAGCCAAGCCCACGAGCAGTACTTC.

This clonotype was counted a few times. The chain uses TRBV7-8 and TRBJ2-3, with a tentative D call TRBD2 (5 bases). V shed 5 bases and J shed 6 bases, with 15 bases lying between them. CDR3 size: 14 residues. Germline V lookup: CDR1 SGHVS, CDR2 FQNEAQ. The CDR3 here is CASSPAGTGDTQYF. The CDR3, as DNA: TGTGCCAGCAGCCCCGCAGGAACGGGGGATACGCAGTATTTT.

The table lists this clonotype with a few counts. At one end the junction does not follow the germline gene, possibly because of a read error. This rearrangement joins TRBV7-3 to TRBJ2-7; perhaps D is TRBD1 or TRBD2 (5 bases each). Germline V gene data show CDR1 as SGHTA and CDR2 as FQGTGA. This CDR3 has 12 residues. Written as DNA, the CDR3 is TGTGCCAGCAGCTCCCCTGGGGGACCTTGGCACTTC. Translation gives CASSSPGGPWHF.

This clonotype came up a few times. The V call is TRBV7-9, the J call TRBJ2-7; 7 nucleotides align to TRBD1. CDR3 length equals 15 residues. Germline CDR1 reads SEHNR; CDR2 reads FQNEAQ (reference sequence). J lost 2 bases, V lost 5 bases, and 9 bases had no gene match. The CDR3 region has the DNA TGTGCCAGCAGCCAGACCACAGGGGTAGCCTACGAGCAGTACTTC. This encodes CASSQTTGVAYEQYF.

The V and J genes are TRBV7-9 and TRBJ2-3, with 10 positions matching TRBD1. With 9 bases clipped from V and 4 bases from J, the junction kept 4 bases outside the gene matches. The V gene's germline CDR1 is SEHNR and CDR2 FQNEAQ (reference sequence). The CDR3 sequence is 13 residues long. CDR3 protein: CARGTGESDTQYF. The CDR3 DNA follows: TGTGCCAGGGGGACAGGGGAGTCAGATACGCAGTATTTT. Variable domain in full (rest from reference TRBV7-9 and TRBJ2-3): DTGVSQNPRHKITKRGQNVTFRCDPISEHNRLYWYRQTLGQGPEFLTYFQNEAQLEKSRLLSDRFSAERPKGSFSTLEIQRTEQGDSAMYLCARGTGESDTQYFGPGTRLTVL.

This chain uses TRBV9 with TRBJ2-3; D is unresolved. V gave up 4 bases and J gave up 0 bases, with 6 bases separating them. The germline V gene has CDR1 SGDLS and CDR2 YYNGEE. This CDR3 is 13 amino acids long. The CDR3 sequence: CASSLQSTDTQYF. DNA for the CDR3: TGTGCCAGCAGCCTTCAGAGCACAGATACGCAGTATTTT. Full variable domain (remainder filled in from reference TRBV9 and TRBJ2-3): DSGVTQTPKHLITATGQRVTLRCSPRSGDLSVYWYQQSLDQGLQFLIQYYNGEERAKGNILERFSAQQFPDLHSELNLSSLELGDSALYFCASSLQSTDTQYFGPGTRLTVL.